The 4 T cell receptor beta chains below were found in one sample sequenced in a study of coeliac disease. General study results and limits: Lower clonality than controls marked TRB and TRG repertoires from active celiac intraepithelial and lamina propria samples.

Their target antigens are unknown. Sequencing was performed with immunoSEQ multiplex PCR; in TCRdb, only in-frame clones are kept and a portion is missing. The sample yields 6,700 or so clones, around 62% seen once. The sequenced material came from lamina propria lymphocytes from the gut. The receptors were gathered from a woman under 30 with active celiac disease.

This clone was picked up a small number of times. The chain uses TRBV19 and TRBJ1-5, with D tentatively TRBD1 (5 bases). Trimming cost V 1 base and J 4 bases, with 11 bases left between them. The CDR3 has 15 amino acids. Germline V lookup: CDR1 LNHDA, CDR2 SQIVND (reference sequence). The CDR3 coding sequence is TGTGCCAGTAGTATAGGTGGGACTGCAAATCAGCCCCAGCATTTT. Amino acid sequence: CASSIGGTANQPQHF.

This clone has more than one count but fewer than ten. This chain joins TRBV5-1 and TRBJ1-2, with TRBD1 identical over 9 bases. The CDR3 sequence is 14 residues long. The V and J ends lost 1 base and 8 bases, in that order; junction bases with no gene match: 6. CDR1 is SGHRS and CDR2 is YFSETQ in the germline V gene. The CDR3 sequence: CASSLTGGEDGYTF. In DNA, the CDR3 is TGCGCCAGCAGCTTGACAGGGGGCGAAGACGGCTACACCTTC. Combining the CDR3 with reference TRBV5-1 and TRBJ1-2 gives the whole variable domain KAGVTQTPRYLIKTRGQQVTLSCSPISGHRSVSWYQQTPGQGLQFLFEYFSETQRNKGNFPGRFSGRQFSNSRSEMNVSTLELGDSALYLCASSLTGGEDGYTFGSGTRLTVV.

The table lists this clone with a few counts. The chain uses TRBV29-1 and TRBJ1-2, with 7 nucleotides matching TRBD1. The CDR3 has 13 amino acids. Germline values: CDR1 SQVTM, CDR2 ANQGSEA. Trimming at V came to 3 bases and at J to 5 bases, leaving 6 bases not matched to a gene. Here the CDR3 DNA reads TGCAGCGTTGAGGACAGGAAAGGATATGGCTACACCTTC. Protein: CSVEDRKGYGYTF.

The rearrangement uses TRBV20-1 and TRBJ1-2, with TRBD1 as a possible D gene (6 bases). Trimming took off 4 bases at V and 8 bases at J, with 11 bases between the two ends. The CDR3 runs to 11 residues. From germline, CDR1 is DFQATT and CDR2 SNEGSKA (reference sequence). The CDR3 spells CSAKNRVGYTF. The CDR3 DNA is TGCAGTGCTAAAAACAGGGTCGGCTACACCTTC.